This TCR beta chain was retrieved from a study of T cell changes during pregnancy in multiple sclerosis (dated by TCRdb to the late 2010s). Study-level background: The study looked at changes in the T cell repertoire across pregnancy in women with multiple sclerosis.

On this clone itself: Which antigen it targets is not known. There are no base qualities to consult, and no much larger clone falls within one base.

Reading from cysteine to phenylalanine, the CDR3 counts 18 amino acids. Here the CDR3 DNA is all that survives: 54 bases in frame from base 1. V is trimmed back by 6 bases and J by 2 bases, and the junction contains 12 bases that no gene match accounts for. From the germline V gene (reference sequence), CDR1 is SGHNT and CDR2 is YYREEE. Library prep was done by the immunoSEQ multiplex PCR assay. TCRdb mirrors the immuneACCESS table, restricted to in-frame sequences. Some clones are absent from its copies; in checked studies, under half trace to an unresolved V gene, and the reason for the others is unknown. Present in this sample are 60,000 to 65,000 clones, roughly 90% of which were seen just once. Of the sample, approximately 2.3% falls within the top ten clones.

The chain is made from TRBV5-4 and TRBJ2-6; 9 bases in the middle match TRBD2. The source of this sequence is a female donor with multiple sclerosis, enrolled in a pregnancy study. Sequencing was performed on peripheral blood, taken in the first trimester of pregnancy. The CDR3 region: CASNLLGLAGPGANVLTF. The sequenced DNA: TGTGCCAGCAACCTCCTGGGACTAGCCGGGCCTGGGGCCAACGTCCTGACTTTC.